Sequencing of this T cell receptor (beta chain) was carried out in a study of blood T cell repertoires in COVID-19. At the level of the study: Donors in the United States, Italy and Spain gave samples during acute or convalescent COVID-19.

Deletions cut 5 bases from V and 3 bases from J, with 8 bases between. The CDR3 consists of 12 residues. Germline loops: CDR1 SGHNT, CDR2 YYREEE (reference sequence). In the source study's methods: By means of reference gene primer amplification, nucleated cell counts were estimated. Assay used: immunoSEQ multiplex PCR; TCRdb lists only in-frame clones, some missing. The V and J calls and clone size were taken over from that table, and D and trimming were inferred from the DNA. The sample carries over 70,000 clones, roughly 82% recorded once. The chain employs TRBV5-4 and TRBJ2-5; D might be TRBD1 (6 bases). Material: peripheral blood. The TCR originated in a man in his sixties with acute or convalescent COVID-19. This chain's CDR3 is CASRDREETQYF. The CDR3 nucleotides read TGTGCCAGCAGGGACAGAGAAGAGACCCAGTACTTC.